This TCR beta chain was documented in a study of blood T cells in healthy people across ages. Regarding the study as a whole: Estimates of diversity drawn from one million T cells were considered underestimates.

This clonotype occurred a few times. Its antigen is currently unknown. Next came a second PCR, run for about 6 to 11 cycles, which used a sample-barcoded 5' primer along with a J-beta primer mix. TCRdb re-analysed the 5' RACE reads in MiXCR, keeping a single row per CDR3 protein. The table shows some 1.4 million distinct CDR3 sequences, with approximately 38% occurring only once. CDR3 size: 14 residues. V was shortened by 6 bases and J by 0 bases, with 9 bases between the two germline ends. The sample consisted of blood. This chain joins TRBV12-3 or TRBV12-4 and TRBJ2-1; no clear D gene. The receptor comes from a woman between 18 and 30 years old in good health. The CDR3 reads CASSPDPSYNEQFF. CDR3 bases: TGTGCCAGCAGCCCAGACCCCTCCTACAATGAGCAGTTCTTC.